One sample yielded the 17 T cell receptor beta chains listed below, sequenced in a study of CD8 T cells in ankylosing spondylitis. TCRdb redid the calling of the 5' RACE reads with MiXCR, one entry per CDR3 protein. This sample yields hundreds of thousands of distinct CDR3 sequences, of which roughly 8.6% are seen a single time; approximately 6.2% belongs to the top ten. Sample: blood, either unsorted or a sorted T cell fraction (not recorded which). The receptors were sampled from a male donor with ankylosing spondylitis or in good health (not recorded which).

This clonotype was found many times. The chain employs TRBV20-1 and TRBJ2-1; TRBD1 might be the D (6 bases). There are 12 residues in the CDR3. V was shortened by 4 bases and J by 5 bases, with 9 bases between the two germline ends. Germline values: CDR1 DFQATT, CDR2 SNEGSKA (reference sequence). Here the CDR3 reads CSATRGHNEQFF. CDR3 sequence (DNA): TGCAGTGCTACCAGGGGCCACAATGAGCAGTTCTTC.

This clonotype was counted many times. The chain links TRBV9 to TRBJ2-1; 8 nucleotides align to TRBD2. Germline V gene sequence: CDR1 SGDLS, CDR2 YYNGEE. J was trimmed by 4 bases and V by 0 bases; bases with no gene match: 6. This CDR3 region has 16 residues. This CDR3 is CASSVEASGSYNEQFF. In DNA form, the CDR3 reads TGTGCCAGCAGCGTAGAGGCGAGCGGGAGTTACAATGAGCAGTTCTTC.

The rearrangement joins TRBV27 to TRBJ2-5; D is perhaps TRBD1 or TRBD2 (6 bases each). Germline V gene sequence: CDR1 MNHEY, CDR2 SMNVEV (reference sequence). This CDR3 spans 13 amino acids. The V end was cut by 2 bases, the J end by 5 bases, with 9 bases between. The CDR3 coding sequence is TGTGCCAGCAGTTTAACAGGGAGGGAGACCCAGTACTTC. Translated, it gives CASSLTGRETQYF.

This clonotype was found many times. The chain has TRBV5-1 and TRBJ2-2; D remains ambiguous. Germline V CDR1 and CDR2: SGHRS, YFSETQ. This CDR3 comprises 13 residues. V was shortened by 6 bases and J by 2 bases, with 8 bases between the two germline ends. The CDR3 DNA is TGCGCCAGCAAGGGCGGTAACACCGGGGAGCTGTTTTTT. It specifies CASKGGNTGELFF.

The chain joins TRBV20-1 to TRBJ2-5; TRBD2 might be the D (5 bases). The CDR3 extends over 16 amino acids. Trimming removed 0 bases at V and 3 bases at J, with 17 bases between. Germline assignment: CDR1 DFQATT and CDR2 SNEGSKA (reference sequence). CDR3 amino acids: CSARDGSRLGKETQYF. In DNA, the CDR3 is TGCAGTGCTAGAGATGGATCCCGACTCGGGAAAGAGACCCAGTACTTC.

This clonotype was seen many times. The genes are TRBV4-2 and TRBJ2-5; 14 bases agree with TRBD2. V shed 6 bases and J 5 bases; nucleotides not matched to a gene: 11. The germline CDR1 and CDR2 sequences are LGHNA and YNFKEQ. There are 17 residues in the CDR3. The CDR3 nucleotides are TGTGCCAGCAGTCCCGGGACTAGCGGGGGTCCTGTCGAGACCCAGTACTTC. Its protein is CASSPGTSGGPVETQYF.

This clonotype was counted at least ten times. Here the CDR3 DNA reads TGCAGCGGCCTGGACAGGGAAGGCTACACCTTC. Protein product: CSGLDREGYTF. The rearrangement joins TRBV29-1 to TRBJ1-2; TRBD1 matches 8 bases. Germline V gene lookup returns CDR1 SQVTM and CDR2 ANQGSEA. V shed 7 bases, J shed 8 bases, and the junction held 6 bases outside the gene matches. The CDR3 spans 11 residues.

This clonotype has a handful of counts. CDR3 residues: CASSTSPWRGAENIQYF. The DNA of the CDR3 is TGTGCCAGTAGTACGTCCCCCTGGCGGGGGGCGGAAAACATTCAGTACTTC. The V gene is TRBV19, the J gene TRBJ2-4, with TRBD2 identical over 8 bases. J lost 5 bases, V lost 4 bases, and 13 bases had no gene match. The length of the CDR3 is 17 residues. Germline assignment: CDR1 LNHDA and CDR2 SQIVND (reference sequence).

This clonotype was picked up many times. J is TRBJ2-7 and V is TRBV20-1; 10 bases match TRBD2. Germline values: CDR1 DFQATT, CDR2 SNEGSKA (reference sequence). The CDR3 has 14 residues. The trim removed 0 bases at V and 2 bases at J, leaving 1 base unmatched. For the CDR3, the DNA is TGCAGTGCTAGAGATGGGACTAGCGCCTACGAGCAGTACTTC. Amino acids: CSARDGTSAYEQYF.

Worth noting for this clonotype: Possible read error: a much larger clone is one base away. The chain is built from TRBV10-3 and TRBJ2-1; D gene uncertain. V was trimmed by 7 bases and J by 7 bases, leaving 11 bases between them. Germline-derived CDR1 and CDR2 are ENHRY and SYGVKD. The CDR3 is 12 amino acids. The CDR3 here is CAITAAQNEQFF. The CDR3 region has the DNA TGTGCCATCACGGCAGCCCAAAATGAGCAGTTCTTC.

This clonotype appeared many times. The chain joins TRBV4-1 to TRBJ2-3, with a weak D call TRBD2 (5 bases). Germline V CDR1 and CDR2: MGHRA, YSYEKL. The CDR3 sequence is 15 residues long. Trimming took off 0 bases at V and 5 bases at J, with 12 bases between the two ends. The CDR3 nucleotides are TGCGCCAGCAGCCAAGATCGAGCTAGCTTAGATACGCAGTATTTT. The encoded protein is CASSQDRASLDTQYF.

This clonotype was recorded many times. The rearrangement joins TRBV5-1 to TRBJ1-1; no firm D call. The CDR3 sequence is 13 residues long. Germline lookup yields CDR1 SGHRS and CDR2 YFSETQ. V was pared by 5 bases and J by 1 base, with 9 bases between. The CDR3 nucleotides are TGCGCCAGCAGGATAGACAAGAACACTGAAGCTTTCTTT. Amino acids: CASRIDKNTEAFF. Supplemented by reference TRBV5-1 and TRBJ1-1, the full variable domain reads KAGVTQTPRYLIKTRGQQVTLSCSPISGHRSVSWYQQTPGQGLQFLFEYFSETQRNKGNFPGRFSGRQFSNSRSEMNVSTLELGDSALYLCASRIDKNTEAFFGQGTRLTVV.

This rearrangement joins TRBV5-1 to TRBJ1-3; tentatively, D is TRBD1 (5 bases). Germline V gene data show CDR1 as SGHRS and CDR2 as YFSETQ. The CDR3 loop spans 16 amino acids. Trimming stripped 0 bases from V and 2 bases from J, with 12 bases between. CDR3 nucleotides: TGCGCCAGCAGCTTGGCAAACCAGGGAGCTGGAAACACCATATATTTT. Translated, it gives CASSLANQGAGNTIYF.

This clonotype was observed many times. The rearrangement uses TRBV12-3 or TRBV12-4 and TRBJ2-2; D remains unclear. The CDR3 is 15 residues long. V lost 3 bases and J 4 bases, leaving 12 bases between the germline ends. The CDR3 is CASSFYGGITGELFF. CDR3 in DNA: TGTGCCAGCAGTTTCTACGGTGGTATCACCGGGGAGCTGTTTTTT.

This clonotype was found many times. The CDR3 loop is CSARDPEGYTIYF. As DNA, the CDR3 is TGCAGTGCTAGAGATCCCGAGGGGTACACCATATATTTT. The chain recombines TRBV20-1 with TRBJ1-3; a possible D gene is TRBD1 (5 bases). Germline CDR1 DFQATT, CDR2 SNEGSKA (reference sequence). Trimming stripped 0 bases from V and 8 bases from J, with 11 bases between. CDR3 length equals 13 residues.

This clonotype was seen ten or more times. The rearrangement uses TRBV21-1 and TRBJ2-1; the table assigns TRBD1, which was not confirmed against the DNA. TRBV21-1 is marked as a pseudogene. There are 12 residues in the CDR3. In DNA, the CDR3 is TGTGCCAGCAGCAAAGTAGGGGTAGTGGGGAACTTC. It translates to CASSKVGVVGNF.

The chain joins TRBV20-1 to TRBJ2-1, with 12 bases lining up with TRBD2. CDR3 length equals 15 residues. The germline CDR1 and CDR2 sequences are DFQATT and SNEGSKA (reference sequence). With V trimmed by 5 bases and J by 8 bases, 10 bases remained unmatched. The CDR3 spells CSAYILAGGVHEQFF. DNA for the CDR3: TGCAGTGCTTACATCCTAGCGGGAGGGGTCCATGAGCAGTTCTTC.